This T cell receptor (beta chain) originates from a study of T cell responses to AZD1222 COVID-19 vaccine. In regard to this clone: The antigen is unknown.

The CDR3 is 13 amino acids. V lost 3 bases to trimming and J lost 6 bases, with 8 bases between them. Looked up from germline, CDR1 is SGHAT and CDR2 is FQNNGV. Assay: immunoSEQ multiplex PCR; the TCRdb copy retains only in-frame clones and omits some. Of roughly 100,000 clones listed, over 75% are singletons. Study-wide results and caveats: Clonal diversity was possibly underestimated; the donors were predominantly white British and more often female. Just 5 or 6 AZD1222 recipients tested seropositive at baseline.

This sequence was found in an adult in good health. This sequence joins TRBV11-2 and TRBJ1-4, with D unclear. This specimen was peripheral blood, taken on day 0 of AZD1222 vaccination. CDR3: CASSLAGYEKLFF. CDR3 sequence (DNA): TGTGCCAGCAGCTTGGCGGGGTATGAAAAACTGTTTTTT.